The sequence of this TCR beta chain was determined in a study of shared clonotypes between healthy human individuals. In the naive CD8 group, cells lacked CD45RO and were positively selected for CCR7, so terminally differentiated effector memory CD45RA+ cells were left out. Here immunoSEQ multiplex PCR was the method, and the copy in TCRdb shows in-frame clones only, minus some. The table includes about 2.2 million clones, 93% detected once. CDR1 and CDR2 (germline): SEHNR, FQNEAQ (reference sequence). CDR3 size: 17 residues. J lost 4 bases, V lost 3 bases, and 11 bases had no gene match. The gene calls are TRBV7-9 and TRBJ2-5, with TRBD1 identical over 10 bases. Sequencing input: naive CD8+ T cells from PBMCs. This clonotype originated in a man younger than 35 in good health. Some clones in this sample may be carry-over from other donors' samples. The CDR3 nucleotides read TGTGCCAGCAGCTTTCCCGGGACAGGGGCGCCGAGAGAGACCCAGTACTTC. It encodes CASSFPGTGAPRETQYF.